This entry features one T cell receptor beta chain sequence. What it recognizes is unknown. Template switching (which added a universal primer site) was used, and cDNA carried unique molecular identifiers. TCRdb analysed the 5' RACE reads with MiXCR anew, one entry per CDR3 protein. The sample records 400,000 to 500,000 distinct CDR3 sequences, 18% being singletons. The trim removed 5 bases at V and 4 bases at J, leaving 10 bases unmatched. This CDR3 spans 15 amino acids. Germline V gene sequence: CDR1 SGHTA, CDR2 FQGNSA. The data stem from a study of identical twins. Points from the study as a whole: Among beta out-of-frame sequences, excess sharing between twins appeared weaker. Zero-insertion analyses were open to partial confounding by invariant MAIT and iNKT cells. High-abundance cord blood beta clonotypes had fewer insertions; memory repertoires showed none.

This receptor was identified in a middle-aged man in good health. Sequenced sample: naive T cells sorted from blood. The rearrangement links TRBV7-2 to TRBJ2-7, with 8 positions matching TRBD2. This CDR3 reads CASSVRGTSPYEQYF. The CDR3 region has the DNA TGTGCCAGCAGCGTGCGGGGGACTAGTCCGTACGAGCAGTACTTC.